These 32 T cell receptor beta chains came from one sample sequenced in a study of graft-versus-host responses after intestinal transplantation. The authors processed graft tissue to release intraepithelial and lamina propria lymphocytes. Assay used: immunoSEQ multiplex PCR; TCRdb lists only in-frame clones, some missing. The data contain several thousand clones, 85% of them singletons. The material sequenced was ileum tissue, taken 156 days after intestinal transplant. All receptors come from a human patient who received an intestinal transplant, so some T cells may come from the graft donor.

This chain links TRBV6-5 with TRBJ2-5, with a possible D match to TRBD1 (5 bases). Between the trimmed V and J ends, which lost 2 bases and 4 bases, there was a span of 8 bases. CDR1 and CDR2 from the germline V gene are MNHEY and SVGAGI. The CDR3 totals 13 residues. As DNA, the CDR3 is TGTGCCAGCAGTTACCAAGGGGCAGAGACCCAGTACTTC. Its protein product is CASSYQGAETQYF.

The chain carries TRBV4-1 and TRBJ2-3, with a weak D call TRBD2 (5 bases). The CDR3 consists of 13 residues. Germline V lookup: CDR1 MGHRA, CDR2 YSYEKL. Trimming cost V 5 bases and J 2 bases, with 8 bases left between them. The DNA for the CDR3 is TGCGCCAGCAGCAGAGGGTCCACAGATACGCAGTATTTT. It codes for CASSRGSTDTQYF.

The count of this clone is one. The V gene is TRBV6-5, the J gene TRBJ2-5; D may be TRBD2 (5 bases). The germline CDR1 and CDR2 sequences are MNHEY and SVGAGI. This CDR3 is built from 14 residues. V was trimmed by 6 bases and J by 4 bases, leaving 15 bases between them. CDR3 in DNA: TGTGCCAGCAGCCCCAGTGGGAGAGGAGAGACCCAGTACTTC. It yields the protein CASSPSGRGETQYF.

This chain connects TRBV6-6 to TRBJ1-1, with 9 bases fitting TRBD1. With V trimmed by 2 bases and J by 9 bases, 4 bases remained unmatched. The CDR3 contains 13 residues. Per the germline V gene, CDR1 is MNHNY and CDR2 is SVGAGI (reference sequence). CDR3 amino acids: CASSYTDRGKAFF. The CDR3 DNA reads as TGTGCCAGCAGTTACACGGACAGGGGTAAAGCTTTCTTT.

This chain connects TRBV29-1 to TRBJ2-7, with 10 bases aligning to TRBD1. CDR1 SQVTM and CDR2 ANQGSEA come from the germline V gene. V shed 6 bases and J 3 bases; nucleotides not matched to a gene: 8. The CDR3 is 14 amino acids. CDR3 sequence: CSVQGTGVSYEQYF. Written as DNA, the CDR3 is TGCAGCGTCCAAGGGACAGGGGTTAGCTACGAGCAGTACTTC.

The chain uses TRBV4-1 and TRBJ2-2; D is uncertain. V was pared by 0 bases and J by 6 bases, with 14 bases between. The V gene's germline CDR1 is MGHRA and CDR2 YSYEKL. The CDR3 totals 16 residues. The CDR3 here is CASSQDSLGYAGELFF. CDR3 sequence (DNA): TGCGCCAGCAGCCAAGACTCGTTGGGGTACGCCGGGGAGCTGTTTTTT.

V and J are TRBV5-1 and TRBJ1-1; tentatively, D is TRBD1 (6 bases). CDR1 and CDR2 from the germline V gene are SGHRS and YFSETQ. The CDR3 is 15 residues long. V was trimmed by 4 bases and J by 1 base, leaving 14 bases between them. CDR3 region: CASSTSGVENTEAFF. CDR3 DNA sequence: TGCGCCAGCAGCACCTCAGGGGTGGAGAACACTGAAGCTTTCTTT.

The rearrangement joins TRBV6-1 to TRBJ2-3, with a tentative D call TRBD1 (5 bases). Germline CDR1 is MNHNS and CDR2 is SASEGT. CDR3 size: 15 residues. V gave up 5 bases and J gave up 1 base, with 13 bases separating them. CDR3 in amino acids: CASSNQGAGTDTQYF. The DNA for the CDR3 is TGTGCCAGCAGTAACCAGGGTGCGGGCACAGATACGCAGTATTTT.

V is TRBV2 and J is TRBJ2-7; 7 positions match TRBD2. Germline V gene lookup returns CDR1 SNHLY and CDR2 FYNNEI. The CDR3 runs to 13 residues. The J segment lost 2 bases and the V segment lost 3 bases, leaving 1 base of the junction unmatched. This chain's CDR3 is CASSDGGAYEQYF. CDR3 in DNA: TGTGCCAGCAGTGATGGGGGGGCCTACGAGCAGTACTTC. The full variable domain, its missing parts supplied by reference TRBV2 and TRBJ2-7, is EPEVTQTPSHQVTQMGQEVILRCVPISNHLYFYWYRQILGQKVEFLVSFYNNEISEKSEIFDDQFSVERPDGSNFTLKIRSTKLEDSAMYFCASSDGGAYEQYFGPGTRLTVT.

V and J are TRBV28 and TRBJ2-7; 7 bases map to TRBD1. The CDR3 has 16 residues. Unmatched junction bases numbered 11, after V lost 5 bases and J lost 1 base. The germline V gene has CDR1 MDHEN and CDR2 SYDVKM. The CDR3 nucleotides are TGTGCCAGCAGTCACCCCGGGACAGCCGTTTCCTACGAGCAGTACTTC. This sequence encodes CASSHPGTAVSYEQYF. The variable domain in full, with the rest retrieved from reference TRBV28 and TRBJ2-7, is DVKVTQSSRYLVKRTGEKVFLECVQDMDHENMFWYRQDPGLGLRLIYFSYDVKMKEKGDIPEGYSVSREKKERFSLILESASTNQTSMYLCASSHPGTAVSYEQYFGPGTRLTVT.

This clone occurred once. J is TRBJ2-1 and V is TRBV5-1; D is tentatively TRBD1 or TRBD2 (6 bases each). This CDR3 has 17 amino acids. Germline CDR1 is SGHRS and CDR2 is YFSETQ. Between the trimmed V and J ends, which lost 2 bases and 0 bases, there was a span of 15 bases. DNA of the CDR3: TGCGCCAGCAGCTTTTTACAGGGAGGTGGCTCCTACAATGAGCAGTTCTTC. This translates into CASSFLQGGGSYNEQFF.

The genes are TRBV6-1 and TRBJ2-1; D not resolved. Germline lookup yields CDR1 MNHNS and CDR2 SASEGT. Trimming stripped 4 bases from V and 2 bases from J, with 9 bases between. The CDR3 contains 14 residues. This CDR3 reads CASSAVNAYNEQFF. In DNA form, the CDR3 reads TGTGCCAGCAGTGCAGTGAATGCCTACAATGAGCAGTTCTTC.

This chain joins TRBV28 and TRBJ1-1; 8 positions match TRBD1. V lost 6 bases and J lost 6; bases outside the gene matches: 6. The germline CDR1 and CDR2 sequences are MDHEN and SYDVKM. This CDR3 spans 13 amino acids. CDR3 in DNA: TGTGCCAGCAGAAACAGGGGGTGGGCTGAAGCTTTCTTT. As protein: CASRNRGWAEAFF. Drawing the rest from reference TRBV28 and TRBJ1-1, the complete variable domain is DVKVTQSSRYLVKRTGEKVFLECVQDMDHENMFWYRQDPGLGLRLIYFSYDVKMKEKGDIPEGYSVSREKKERFSLILESASTNQTSMYLCASRNRGWAEAFFGQGTRLTVV.

This chain joins TRBV9 and TRBJ2-7, with 7 positions matching TRBD1. Germline CDR1 is SGDLS and CDR2 is YYNGEE. This CDR3 region has 14 residues. The V and J ends lost 0 bases and 4 bases, in that order; junction bases with no gene match: 4. The CDR3 protein is CASSVGDSLYEQYF. The CDR3 DNA reads as TGTGCCAGCAGCGTAGGGGACAGCCTTTACGAGCAGTACTTC.

This sequence joins TRBV5-1 and TRBJ2-1; 11 nucleotides line up with TRBD1. The CDR3 spans 16 residues. The germline gives CDR1 SGHRS, CDR2 YFSETQ. The trim removed 5 bases at V and 8 bases at J, leaving 12 bases unmatched. CDR3 coding DNA: TGCGCCAGCAGAGTCCCCCTAGGACAGGGGGCCCATGAGCAGTTCTTC. It yields the protein CASRVPLGQGAHEQFF.

This clone came up once. J is TRBJ2-7 and V is TRBV5-6; D uncertain. Germline V lookup: CDR1 SGHDT, CDR2 YYEEEE. This CDR3 region has 15 residues. Trimming stripped 2 bases from V and 3 bases from J, with 15 bases between. The CDR3 region is CASSFSGSVNYEQYF. The DNA for the CDR3 is TGTGCCAGCAGCTTCTCCGGTTCAGTGAACTACGAGCAGTACTTC.

The CDR3 spells CASSLDLTAVGETQYF. In DNA, the CDR3 is TGTGCCAGCAGCTTGGATCTTACAGCGGTCGGGGAGACCCAGTACTTC. This chain connects TRBV5-4 to TRBJ2-5; tentative D call: TRBD2 (5 bases). V was clipped by 0 bases and J by 5 bases, with 17 bases between them. This CDR3 has 16 amino acids. CDR1 is SGHNT, CDR2 YYREEE, per germline (reference sequence).

Relative to its sample, this clone is large. The CDR3 spells CAWSVVNTGELFF. In DNA form, the CDR3 reads TGTGCCTGGAGTGTGGTTAACACCGGGGAGCTGTTTTTT. The rearrangement joins TRBV30 to TRBJ2-2, with D hard to call. Trimming removed 0 bases at V and 2 bases at J, with 4 bases between. Germline-derived CDR1 and CDR2 are GTSNPN and SVGIG (reference sequence). The CDR3 has 13 residues.

The V gene is TRBV9, the J gene TRBJ2-2; 7 positions agree with TRBD1. Germline V gene lookup returns CDR1 SGDLS and CDR2 YYNGEE. This CDR3 is 15 amino acids long. V lost 4 bases and J lost 1; bases outside the gene matches: 4. CDR3 DNA sequence: TGTGCCAGCAGCCTACGGACAGGGAACACCGGGGAGCTGTTTTTT. Encoded protein: CASSLRTGNTGELFF.

This sequence joins TRBV27 and TRBJ2-5; 10 bases are a match to TRBD1. The closer fit of TRBJ2-7 to the DNA end suggests the J call may be wrong. Germline lookup yields CDR1 MNHEY and CDR2 SMNVEV (reference sequence). This CDR3 region has 17 residues. CDR3 protein: CASSPHPGQGLWYEQYF. In DNA form, the CDR3 reads TGTGCCAGCAGTCCTCATCCGGGACAGGGGCTGTGGTACGAGCAGTACTTC.

This clone was recorded a few times. This chain uses TRBV6-5 with TRBJ1-4; 11 bases fit TRBD1. From germline, CDR1 is MNHEY and CDR2 SVGAGI. The CDR3 totals 14 residues. The ends lost 4 bases at V and 13 bases at J; junction bases unmatched: 8. CDR3 residues: CASSSRDRGMSLFF. CDR3 DNA sequence: TGTGCCAGCAGTTCTCGGGACAGGGGGATGTCACTGTTTTTT.

This clone was observed a single time. The CDR3 DNA follows: TGTGCCAGCAGTGTCGGAATCACTAACTATGGCTACACCTTC. Amino acids: CASSVGITNYGYTF. V gene TRBV6-5 combines with J gene TRBJ1-2; D is ambiguous. V was cut by 5 bases and J by 0 bases, with 10 bases left in between. The CDR3 is made up of 14 amino acids. In germline, CDR1 is MNHEY, CDR2 SVGAGI.

This clone was found a few times. V and J are TRBV5-1 and TRBJ1-1, with D possibly matching TRBD1 (6 bases). Per the germline V gene, CDR1 is SGHRS and CDR2 is YFSETQ. V was trimmed by 0 bases and J by 1 base, leaving 16 bases between them. The CDR3 sequence is 17 residues long. CDR3 nucleotide sequence: TGCGCCAGCAGCTTGGGGACAATCCAGGGGTGGAACACTGAAGCTTTCTTT. It specifies CASSLGTIQGWNTEAFF.

The J gene is TRBJ2-3, the V gene TRBV28, with D hard to call. The CDR3 runs 15 residues. Germline V gene data show CDR1 as MDHEN and CDR2 as SYDVKM. The ends were cut back, 4 bases at V and 2 bases at J, with 13 bases in the middle. Here the CDR3 DNA reads TGTGCCAGCAGTTGGGAAGGCACCCTCACAGATACGCAGTATTTT. Its translation is CASSWEGTLTDTQYF.

This chain links TRBV6-5 with TRBJ2-7, with D possibly TRBD1 on 6 matching bases. The germline gives CDR1 MNHEY, CDR2 SVGAGI. The CDR3 extends over 13 amino acids. Trimming cost V 5 bases and J 5 bases, with 13 bases left between them. The CDR3: CASSDPQGDEQYF. The CDR3 DNA follows: TGTGCCAGCAGTGATCCACAGGGCGACGAGCAGTACTTC.

The chain uses TRBV6-5 and TRBJ1-2; tentatively, D is TRBD1 (6 bases). V lost 2 bases and J 5 bases, leaving 9 bases between the germline ends. Per the germline V gene, CDR1 is MNHEY and CDR2 is SVGAGI. This CDR3 contains 13 residues. CDR3 in amino acids: CASSYTGKYGYTF. CDR3 nucleotides: TGTGCCAGCAGTTACACAGGGAAGTATGGCTACACCTTC.

The rearrangement uses TRBV28 and TRBJ1-6; perhaps TRBD1 as D (6 bases). The V end lost 5 bases, the J end lost 3 bases, and 8 bases lay between the germline ends. Germline CDR1 and CDR2: MDHEN and SYDVKM. This CDR3 has 14 amino acids. The CDR3 region is CASSMTGYNSPLHF. Written as DNA, the CDR3 is TGTGCCAGCAGTATGACAGGCTATAATTCACCCCTCCACTTT. The full variable domain, its missing parts supplied by reference TRBV28 and TRBJ1-6, is DVKVTQSSRYLVKRTGEKVFLECVQDMDHENMFWYRQDPGLGLRLIYFSYDVKMKEKGDIPEGYSVSREKKERFSLILESASTNQTSMYLCASSMTGYNSPLHFGNGTRLTVT.

This chain links TRBV19 with TRBJ2-1; 7 bases are shared with TRBD2. V lost 3 bases, J lost 4 bases, and 6 bases stayed unmatched. Germline values: CDR1 LNHDA, CDR2 SQIVND (reference sequence). CDR3 size: 15 residues. The CDR3 region is CASSILGEGYNEQFF. The CDR3 bases are TGTGCCAGTAGTATCCTAGGGGAGGGTTACAATGAGCAGTTCTTC.

This chain joins TRBV5-1 and TRBJ2-3; no definite D call. CDR3 length: 14 residues. From germline, CDR1 is SGHRS and CDR2 YFSETQ. The V gene lost 2 bases and the J gene lost 2 bases, with 9 bases spanning the gap. CDR3 nucleotides: TGCGCCAGCAGCTTTGAACAACCCACAGATACGCAGTATTTT. Translated: CASSFEQPTDTQYF.

This clone came up once. The chain employs TRBV6-6 and TRBJ2-5; D is undetermined. CDR1 and CDR2 (germline): MNHNY, SVGAGI (reference sequence). V was clipped by 6 bases and J by 10 bases, with 12 bases between them. The CDR3 is made up of 11 amino acids. The chain's CDR3 is CASSLTAHQYF. The CDR3 region has the DNA TGTGCCAGCAGCTTAACAGCTCACCAGTACTTC.

The V and J genes are TRBV4-2 and TRBJ1-4; D unresolved. The V gene lost 4 bases and the J gene lost 0 bases, with 15 bases spanning the gap. Germline loops: CDR1 LGHNA, CDR2 YNFKEQ. The CDR3 length is 17 residues. The DNA of the CDR3 is TGTGCCAGCAGCCCCCCGGCGGGATCCGCAACTAATGAAAAACTGTTTTTT. Amino acid sequence: CASSPPAGSATNEKLFF.

The chain carries TRBV5-1 and TRBJ2-1; the match to TRBD1 covers 9 bases. CDR3 length: 16 amino acids. Germline CDR1 is SGHRS and CDR2 is YFSETQ. Trimming took 4 bases from V and 3 from J; bases not matched to a gene: 8. CDR3 loop: CASSRTGADLYNEQFF. Written as DNA, the CDR3 is TGCGCCAGCAGCCGGACAGGGGCTGATCTCTACAATGAGCAGTTCTTC.